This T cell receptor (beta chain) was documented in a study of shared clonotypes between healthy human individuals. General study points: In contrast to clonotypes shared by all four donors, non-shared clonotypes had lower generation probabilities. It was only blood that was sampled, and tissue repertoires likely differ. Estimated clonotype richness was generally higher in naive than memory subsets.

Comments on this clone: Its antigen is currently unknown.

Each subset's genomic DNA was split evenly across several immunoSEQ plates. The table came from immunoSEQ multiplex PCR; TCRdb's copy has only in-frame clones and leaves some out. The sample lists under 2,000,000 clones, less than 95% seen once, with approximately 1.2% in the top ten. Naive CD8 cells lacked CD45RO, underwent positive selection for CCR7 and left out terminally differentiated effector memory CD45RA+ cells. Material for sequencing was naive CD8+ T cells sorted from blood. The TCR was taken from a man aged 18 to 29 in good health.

The CDR3: CASSVSGTYEQYF. The CDR3 nucleotides are TGTGCCAGCAGCGTTAGCGGGACCTACGAGCAGTACTTC. The genes are TRBV5-6 and TRBJ2-7; 8 bases agree with TRBD2. The CDR3 length is 13 residues. Trimming at V came to 4 bases and at J to 2 bases, leaving 2 bases not matched to a gene. Germline assignment: CDR1 SGHDT and CDR2 YYEEEE.